This passage covers 24 T cell receptor beta chains from one sample sequenced in a study of human T cells and chemical hapten exposure (dated by TCRdb to about 2021). The label giving this sample's time point can be read as: pre-sensitization, week 0. The intended sense of this specimen's treatment or condition label: therapeutic diphenylcyclopropenone sensitization with weekly scalp DPC. The library came from RACE. The reads were generated on a NextSeq 500. TCRdb reran the public reads through fastp at Q25 and MiXCR, keeping productive beta chains. All rows with the same CDR3 protein become a single entry with the most common DNA and genes. Recorded for this sample are approximately 370,000 distinct CDR3 sequences; 5.5% of them occurred a single time. Less than 9% of the sample comes from the top ten. Sequences were derived from whole blood, sampled in connection with sensitization to the hapten diphenylcyclopropenone (DPC). The receptors were gathered from a woman between 18 and 30 years old with alopecia areata. Some clones in this sample may be carry-over from other donors' samples.

This clonotype was detected a few times. The chain combines TRBV4-2 with TRBJ1-1; TRBD1 aligns across 7 bases. CDR3 length: 15 amino acids. Looked up from germline, CDR1 is LGHNA and CDR2 is YNFKEQ. With V trimmed by 0 bases and J by 8 bases, 9 bases remained unmatched. The CDR3 sequence is CASSQDAGQATEAFF. In nucleotides, the CDR3 is TGTGCCAGCAGCCAAGATGCCGGACAGGCAACGGAAGCTTTCTTT.

This clonotype showed up just a few times. The chain carries TRBV6-2 or TRBV6-3 and TRBJ1-5; maybe TRBD1 (5 bases). Deletions cut 4 bases from V and 3 bases from J, with 16 bases between. The germline V gene has CDR1 MNHEY and CDR2 SVGEGT. CDR3 length equals 16 residues. CDR3 nucleotides: TGTGCCAGCAGTTCGCCGAGGGGTCCACACAATCAGCCCCAGCATTTT. It translates to CASSSPRGPHNQPQHF.

This clonotype was counted at least ten times. The chain has TRBV6-2 or TRBV6-3 and TRBJ1-2; the D gene is possibly TRBD1 (5 bases). CDR3 size: 12 residues. Between the trimmed V and J ends, which lost 5 bases and 7 bases, there was a span of 11 bases. Per germline, CDR1 MNHEY and CDR2 SVGEGT. In DNA form, the CDR3 reads TGTGCCAGCAGTGGGGGGTACGGTGGCTACACCTTC. Translation: CASSGGYGGYTF.

V usage is TRBV28 and J usage is TRBJ1-3; D is unresolved. CDR3 length equals 16 residues. Per the germline V gene, CDR1 is MDHEN and CDR2 is SYDVKM. Trimming took 5 bases from V and 1 from J, leaving 15 bases between them. DNA of the CDR3: TGTGCCAGCAGTCCACCTCCACGGAAGTCTGGAAACACCATATATTTT. As protein: CASSPPPRKSGNTIYF.

This clonotype was recorded many times. The chain has TRBV10-3 and TRBJ2-7, with a possible D match to TRBD2 (5 bases). CDR1 ENHRY and CDR2 SYGVKD come from the germline V gene. The CDR3 covers 15 residues. V lost 2 bases, J lost 0 bases, and 11 bases lay in between. CDR3 nucleotides: TGTGCCATCAGTGAGACGGGGTCGAGCTCCTACGAGCAGTACTTC. The encoded protein is CAISETGSSSYEQYF.

The J gene is TRBJ1-5, the V gene TRBV27, with D unresolved. Germline loops: CDR1 MNHEY, CDR2 SMNVEV (reference sequence). CDR3 size: 13 residues. V shed 6 bases and J shed 3 bases, with 9 bases lying between them. CDR3 sequence reads: CASSRSINQPQHF. CDR3 DNA sequence: TGTGCCAGCAGCCGAAGCATCAATCAGCCCCAGCATTTT.

This clonotype appeared many times. The gene calls are TRBV10-3 and TRBJ2-6; tentatively, D is TRBD1 (6 bases). The ends were cut back, 6 bases at V and 4 bases at J, with 13 bases in the middle. This CDR3 is 15 amino acids long. Germline V gene data show CDR1 as ENHRY and CDR2 as SYGVKD. In nucleotides, the CDR3 is TGTGCCATCAGCCTCGCAGGGGACGGGGCCAACGTCCTGACTTTC. It encodes CAISLAGDGANVLTF.

A few counts support this clonotype. The V call is TRBV25-1, the J call TRBJ1-3; D ambiguous. Germline CDR1 and CDR2: MGHDK and SYGVNS. The CDR3 contains 14 residues. V was cut by 2 bases and J by 0 bases, with 5 bases left in between. The CDR3 DNA reads as TGTGCCAGCAGTGAAACGAACTCTGGAAACACCATATATTTT. It codes for CASSETNSGNTIYF.

This clonotype was counted at least ten times. V is TRBV29-1 and J is TRBJ2-2, with D perhaps matching TRBD2 (5 bases). The CDR3 totals 13 residues. Germline V lookup: CDR1 SQVTM, CDR2 ANQGSEA. V was clipped by 3 bases and J by 8 bases, with 13 bases between them. CDR3 in amino acids: CSVESRALGELFF. CDR3 bases: TGCAGCGTTGAGTCGAGGGCCCTGGGGGAGCTGTTTTTT.

This clonotype has a handful of counts. V is TRBV7-9 and J is TRBJ2-7, with D possibly called TRBD1 or TRBD2 (5 bases each). CDR1 is SEHNR, CDR2 FQNEAQ, per germline (reference sequence). The CDR3 is 14 amino acids. V was trimmed by 5 bases and J by 7 bases, leaving 18 bases between them. CDR3 in DNA: TGTGCCAGCAGCACTACCGGGACCCTCGGGGAGCAGTACTTC. This codes for CASSTTGTLGEQYF.

This clonotype was seen repeatedly, ten times or more. This sequence joins TRBV11-2 and TRBJ1-6, with D tentatively TRBD1 (6 bases). The germline V gene has CDR1 SGHAT and CDR2 FQNNGV. The length of the CDR3 is 15 residues. Trimming shortened V by 4 bases and J by 2 bases, and 9 bases separated the two germline ends. CDR3 region: CASSYRTAYNSPLHF. The CDR3 nucleotides are TGTGCCAGCAGCTATAGGACAGCCTATAATTCACCCCTCCACTTT.

As for this clonotype: A single base separates this from a much larger clone, so it may be a read error. This CDR3 is CTSSLVPPDREAFF. For the CDR3, the DNA is TGTACCAGCAGCTTAGTGCCCCCGGACAGAGAAGCTTTCTTT. This rearrangement joins TRBV7-9 to TRBJ1-1; D perhaps matches TRBD1 (6 bases). Germline V gives CDR1 SEHNR, CDR2 FQNEAQ (reference sequence). CDR3 length: 14 residues.

In this sample, this clonotype turned up a few times. The rearrangement joins TRBV9 to TRBJ2-7; a weak D match, TRBD1 (6 bases). The V and J ends lost 4 bases and 3 bases respectively, with 14 bases between them. The V gene's germline CDR1 is SGDLS and CDR2 YYNGEE. CDR3 length: 14 amino acids. DNA for the CDR3: TGTGCCAGCAGCACCGGAACAGGGTACTACGAGCAGTACTTC. Amino acids: CASSTGTGYYEQYF. The full variable domain, with the rest looked up from reference TRBV9 and TRBJ2-7, is DSGVTQTPKHLITATGQRVTLRCSPRSGDLSVYWYQQSLDQGLQFLIQYYNGEERAKGNILERFSAQQFPDLHSELNLSSLELGDSALYFCASSTGTGYYEQYFGPGTRLTVT.

This clonotype was counted at least ten times. The chain couples TRBV20-1 to TRBJ1-1; TRBD1 matches 9 bases. The CDR3 contains 12 residues. Germline values: CDR1 DFQATT, CDR2 SNEGSKA (reference sequence). The junction had 6 bases not matched to a gene; V was cut back by 6 bases and J by 7 bases. The CDR3 region has the DNA TGCAGTGCGAAACAGGGGGCGGATGAAGCTTTCTTT. Protein sequence: CSAKQGADEAFF.

This clonotype occurred many times. The V call is TRBV7-9, the J call TRBJ1-1; D unresolved. Per the germline V gene, CDR1 is SEHNR and CDR2 is FQNEAQ (reference sequence). The CDR3 consists of 15 residues. V lost 1 base to trimming and J lost 1 base, with 10 bases between them. CDR3 sequence: CASSLGRGRNTEAFF. CDR3 nucleotide sequence: TGTGCCAGCAGCTTAGGTCGGGGAAGGAACACTGAAGCTTTCTTT. The whole variable domain, filled in from reference TRBV7-9 and TRBJ1-1, reads DTGVSQNPRHKITKRGQNVTFRCDPISEHNRLYWYRQTLGQGPEFLTYFQNEAQLEKSRLLSDRFSAERPKGSFSTLEIQRTEQGDSAMYLCASSLGRGRNTEAFFGQGTRLTVV.

The rearrangement uses TRBV25-1 and TRBJ2-3; TRBD2 aligns across 14 bases. This CDR3 is built from 17 residues. Per germline, CDR1 MGHDK and CDR2 SYGVNS. The V segment lost 3 bases and the J segment 4 bases; nucleotides outside the gene matches: 6. CDR3 protein: CASSESGLAGVSDTQYF. For the CDR3, the DNA is TGTGCCAGCAGTGAGTCGGGACTAGCGGGGGTTTCAGATACGCAGTATTTT.

The chain couples TRBV4-1 to TRBJ1-5, with unresolved D. Trimming took off 2 bases at V and 2 bases at J, with 10 bases between the two ends. Germline values: CDR1 MGHRA, CDR2 YSYEKL. The CDR3 runs 15 residues. The CDR3 loop reads CASSQWFVGNQPQHF. The CDR3 DNA follows: TGCGCCAGCAGCCAATGGTTCGTCGGCAATCAGCCCCAGCATTTT.

This clonotype came up many times. The chain employs TRBV28 and TRBJ1-5; 7 positions agree with TRBD1. The CDR3 totals 14 residues. Germline V lookup: CDR1 MDHEN, CDR2 SYDVKM. J lost 6 bases, V lost 5 bases, and 7 bases had no gene match. In DNA, the CDR3 is TGTGCCAGCAGTATGGGACAGCCAAGTCAGCCCCAGCATTTT. Amino acid sequence: CASSMGQPSQPQHF. Full variable domain (outside the CDR3, taken from reference TRBV28 and TRBJ1-5): DVKVTQSSRYLVKRTGEKVFLECVQDMDHENMFWYRQDPGLGLRLIYFSYDVKMKEKGDIPEGYSVSREKKERFSLILESASTNQTSMYLCASSMGQPSQPQHFGDGTRLSIL.

This clonotype was counted only a few times. The rearrangement links TRBV6-5 to TRBJ1-2; TRBD1 matches at 8 bases. The V segment lost 6 bases and the J segment 4 bases; nucleotides outside the gene matches: 7. CDR3 size: 14 residues. The V gene's germline CDR1 is MNHEY and CDR2 SVGAGI. CDR3 sequence: CASRSGGEGYGYTF. CDR3 nucleotides: TGTGCCAGCAGATCAGGGGGCGAGGGCTATGGCTACACCTTC.

This clonotype was seen at least ten times. V gene TRBV6-2 or TRBV6-3 combines with J gene TRBJ2-6; no clear D. The CDR3 extends over 12 amino acids. Trimming removed 8 bases at V and 2 bases at J, with 4 bases between. Germline CDR1 reads MNHEY; CDR2 reads SVGEGT. The CDR3 sequence: CASSAGANVLTF. The DNA for the CDR3 is TGTGCCAGCTCGGCTGGGGCCAACGTCCTGACTTTC.

The rearrangement links TRBV2 to TRBJ1-4; 10 bases match TRBD1. J lost 5 bases, V lost 11 bases, and 5 bases had no gene match. In germline, CDR1 is SNHLY, CDR2 FYNNEI. The CDR3 is 13 amino acids. The CDR3 DNA is TGTGCCGGGAGGACAGGGGGAAATGAAAAACTGTTTTTT. Its protein is CAGRTGGNEKLFF.

This clonotype appeared many times. The chain uses TRBV6-6 and TRBJ2-5, with a tentative D call TRBD2 (7 bases). Germline V gene sequence: CDR1 MNHNY, CDR2 SVGAGI (reference sequence). V dropped 2 bases and J dropped 1 base, with 8 bases sitting between them. The CDR3 spans 14 residues. The DNA of the CDR3 is TGTGCCAGCAGTTACGGGGGGGCCCAAGAGACCCAGTACTTC. Amino acids: CASSYGGAQETQYF.

This clonotype was detected many times. V usage is TRBV7-9 and J usage is TRBJ2-2, with D tentatively TRBD2 (5 bases). The CDR3 runs to 12 residues. The ends were cut back, 5 bases at V and 11 bases at J, with 12 bases in the middle. CDR1 is SEHNR, CDR2 FQNEAQ, per germline (reference sequence). The CDR3 region has the DNA TGTGCCAGCAGCCTACGCGGGTTCGAGCTGTTTTTT. It encodes CASSLRGFELFF.

This clonotype was seen a few times. The rearrangement uses TRBV6-1 and TRBJ1-1; no definite D call. Germline V gene lookup returns CDR1 MNHNS and CDR2 SASEGT. Trimming stripped 0 bases from V and 3 bases from J, with 8 bases between. This CDR3 contains 14 residues. CDR3 DNA: TGTGCCAGCAGTGAAGCCCAGGATTACACTGAAGCTTTCTTT. Protein: CASSEAQDYTEAFF.